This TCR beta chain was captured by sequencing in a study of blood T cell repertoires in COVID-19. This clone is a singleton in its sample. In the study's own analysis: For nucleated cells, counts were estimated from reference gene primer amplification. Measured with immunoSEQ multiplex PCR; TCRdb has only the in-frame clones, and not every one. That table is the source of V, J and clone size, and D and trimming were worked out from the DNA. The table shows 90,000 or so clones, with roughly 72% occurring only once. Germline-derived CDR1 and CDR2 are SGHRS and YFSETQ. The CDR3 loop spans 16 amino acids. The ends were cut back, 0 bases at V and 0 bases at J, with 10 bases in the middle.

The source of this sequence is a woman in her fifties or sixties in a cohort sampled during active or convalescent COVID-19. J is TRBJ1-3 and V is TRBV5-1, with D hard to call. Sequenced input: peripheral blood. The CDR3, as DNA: TGCGCCAGCAGCTTGGGGCGGCCGAGCTCTGGAAACACCATATATTTT. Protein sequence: CASSLGRPSSGNTIYF.